This TCR beta chain is drawn from a study of vaccination effects on CD4 cells after COVID-19. Cultured cells yielded isolated CD4+ T cells after less than 11 days. Between March and December 2020, the person had a SARS-CoV-2 infection that PCR confirmed. As their vaccination, participants received two doses of either BNT162b2 or mRNA-1273. Half-medium changes using IL-2 medium occurred on days 3 and 7. In regard to this clone: Its antigen is as yet unknown.

Here immunoSEQ multiplex PCR was the method, and the copy in TCRdb shows in-frame clones only, minus some. Among about 46,000 clones listed, under 85% were seen once. The origin of this receptor is a human donor who had a prior SARS-CoV-2 infection. The sequencing here drew on CD4+ T cells from PBMCs cultured without peptide, taken after COVID-19 vaccination.

The CDR3 coding sequence is TGCGCCAGTAAAGATCCAGGGGAACGGGAGCAGTTCTTC. This gives the protein CASKDPGEREQFF. This chain links TRBV5-1 with TRBJ2-1; maybe TRBD1 (6 bases). The CDR3 has 13 residues. Trimming took off 8 bases at V and 10 bases at J, with 19 bases between the two ends. CDR1 and CDR2 from the germline V gene are SGHRS and YFSETQ. The entire variable domain, with the rest obtained from reference TRBV5-1 and TRBJ2-1, is as follows: KAGVTQTPRYLIKTRGQQVTLSCSPISGHRSVSWYQQTPGQGLQFLFEYFSETQRNKGNFPGRFSGRQFSNSRSEMNVSTLELGDSALYLCASKDPGEREQFFGPGTRLTVL.